These 11 T cell receptor beta chains came from one sample sequenced in a study of blood T cell repertoires in COVID-19. Clones were read by immunoSEQ multiplex PCR, and TCRdb kept only the in-frame ones, dropping some. The data show under 300,000 clones, 80% to 90% seen once. Sequenced: peripheral blood. Receptors originate from a woman in her 70s with acute or convalescent COVID-19.

This chain uses TRBV7-9 with TRBJ2-4; D is unresolved. The CDR3 contains 12 residues. Trimming pared 1 base from V and 8 bases from J, leaving 6 bases between. The germline V gene has CDR1 SEHNR and CDR2 FQNEAQ (reference sequence). In DNA, the CDR3 is TGTGCCAGCAGCTTAGATTACTACATTCAGTACTTC. Translation gives CASSLDYYIQYF. The full variable domain, rest sourced from reference TRBV7-9 and TRBJ2-4, is DTGVSQNPRHKITKRGQNVTFRCDPISEHNRLYWYRQTLGQGPEFLTYFQNEAQLEKSRLLSDRFSAERPKGSFSTLEIQRTEQGDSAMYLCASSLDYYIQYFGAGTRLSVL.

This rearrangement joins TRBV19 to TRBJ2-2; the D gene is possibly TRBD2 (5 bases). The CDR3 totals 14 residues. V was clipped by 7 bases and J by 5 bases, with 14 bases between them. Germline values: CDR1 LNHDA, CDR2 SQIVND (reference sequence). CDR3 sequence: CASKEQTTTGELFF. CDR3 DNA: TGTGCCAGTAAAGAACAGACTACAACCGGGGAGCTGTTTTTT.

Only one count was recorded for this clone. The V gene is TRBV18, the J gene TRBJ2-2, with D possibly TRBD2 on 5 matching bases. Germline loops: CDR1 KGHSH, CDR2 LQKENI. This CDR3 has 14 amino acids. V was trimmed by 6 bases and J by 4 bases, leaving 12 bases between them. The CDR3 DNA sequence: TGTGCCAGCTCCCCCGGGGAATCCACCGGGGAGCTGTTTTTT. It specifies CASSPGESTGELFF.

The gene calls are TRBV4-1 and TRBJ2-7; D perhaps matches TRBD1 (6 bases). The V gene's germline CDR1 is MGHRA and CDR2 YSYEKL. The germline V and J ends were trimmed by 2 bases and 1 base, with 21 bases remaining between them. This CDR3 is built from 18 residues. The CDR3 sequence: CASSQSGYPGQPSYEQYF. Written as DNA, the CDR3 is TGCGCCAGCAGCCAATCTGGTTATCCGGGACAACCTTCCTACGAGCAGTACTTC.

The gene calls are TRBV12-3 or TRBV12-4 and TRBJ2-7, with D possibly being TRBD2 (5 bases). Trimming removed 7 bases from V and 6 bases from J, with 13 bases in between. The CDR3 totals 12 residues. CDR3 nucleotides: TGTGCCAGCACCCGAGGGATCGGCGAGCAGTACTTC. Translating gives CASTRGIGEQYF.

The rearrangement links TRBV3-1 (or the pseudogene TRBV3-2) to TRBJ1-6; D gene unclear. The V end lost 2 bases, the J end lost 7 bases, and 9 bases lay between the germline ends. The CDR3 is 14 residues long. Germline CDR1 reads LGHDT; CDR2 reads YNNKEL (reference sequence). CDR3 coding DNA: TGTGCCAGCAGCCAAAGCGACGGGAATTCACCCCTCCACTTT. It translates to CASSQSDGNSPLHF.

CDR3 sequence reads: CACRKGGGARNEQFF. The DNA for the CDR3 is TGTGCCTGCCGGAAGGGAGGGGGGGCAAGGAATGAGCAGTTCTTC. J is TRBJ2-1 and V is TRBV19, with D maybe TRBD2 (7 bases). The germline CDR1 and CDR2 sequences are LNHDA and SQIVND (reference sequence). V shed 11 bases and J shed 7 bases, with 24 bases lying between them. The CDR3 has 15 residues.

The chain joins TRBV7-8 to TRBJ2-7, with 9 bases matching TRBD1. Germline CDR1 reads SGHVS; CDR2 reads FQNEAQ. Trimming cost V 2 bases and J 3 bases; bases outside gene matches: 8. This CDR3 is built from 16 residues. CDR3 in amino acids: CASSLNSGQGSYEQYF. DNA for the CDR3: TGTGCCAGCAGCTTAAATTCGGGACAGGGCAGCTACGAGCAGTACTTC.

The V gene is TRBV6-5, the J gene TRBJ1-2; D is undetermined. The length of the CDR3 is 11 residues. Trimming removed 7 bases from V and 7 bases from J, with 10 bases in between. Germline V gene data show CDR1 as MNHEY and CDR2 as SVGAGI. The CDR3 sequence is CASKETGGYTF. For the CDR3, the DNA is TGTGCCAGCAAGGAAACGGGTGGCTACACCTTC.

The chain recombines TRBV10-3 with TRBJ1-1; TRBD1 agrees at 7 bases. CDR3 length: 15 amino acids. The germline CDR1 and CDR2 sequences are ENHRY and SYGVKD. Trimming took 6 bases from V and 2 from J; bases not matched to a gene: 9. The CDR3 nucleotides read TGTGCCATCAGACCCAGGACAGGTGAAAACACTGAAGCTTTCTTT. Amino acids: CAIRPRTGENTEAFF.

The rearrangement uses TRBV5-6 and TRBJ1-5; no clear D. Germline loops: CDR1 SGHDT, CDR2 YYEEEE. The V gene lost 0 bases and the J gene lost 0 bases, with 10 bases spanning the gap. The CDR3 totals 16 residues. CDR3 region: CASSLGGPGSNQPQHF. For the CDR3, the DNA is TGTGCCAGCAGCTTGGGTGGGCCAGGTAGCAATCAGCCCCAGCATTTT.